This TCR beta chain was retrieved from a study of cytomegalovirus exposure and HLA in healthy donors. Points on this clone: What it binds is not known.

Whole-study findings and limits: A later analysis reported that several of the most significant clusters appeared to be linked to common viral pathogens, among them Epstein-Barr virus. A later analysis linked a missense DCLRE1C variant to TCR beta V- and J-gene trimming. In a later analysis, productive TCRs from donors in an Asian-associated ancestry cluster reportedly carried fewer N-insertions than the cohort mean.

Germline V gene sequence: CDR1 MNHEY, CDR2 SVGAGI. The CDR3 runs 13 residues. Trimming removed 7 bases at V and 4 bases at J, with 13 bases between. 13 Jbeta primers and 60 Vbeta primers were used for the PCR. Some clones are missing from TCRdb's copy, which holds only in-frame ones; the method was immunoSEQ multiplex PCR. The sample table includes 50,000 to 60,000 clones. Specimen: PBMCs. The genes are TRBV6-5 and TRBJ1-2, with D uncertain. The sequence was collected from a woman aged 45-60 years in good health and CMV-seropositive. Here the CDR3 DNA reads TGTGCCAGCACTACGCCTCGGGGCTATGGCTACACCTTC. Amino acid sequence: CASTTPRGYGYTF.